One and the same sample provided the 12 T cell receptor beta chains below, sequenced in a study of CD8+ T cells in alopecia areata. Regarding treatment: oral pan-JAK inhibitor, 5-10 mg twice daily. RNA was isolated and reverse transcribed to cDNA, the sequencing template. Clones were read by immunoSEQ multiplex PCR, and TCRdb kept only the in-frame ones, dropping some. This repertoire shows roughly 180,000 clones, around 49% found once; its top ten account for roughly a tenth. Here the sequenced sample was CD8+ T cells sorted from blood, taken around week 53, from a patient treated with tofacitinib. The source of these receptors is a human donor with alopecia areata.

The rearrangement uses TRBV4-3 and TRBJ1-1, with TRBD1 as a possible D gene (5 bases). V lost 2 bases and J 0 bases, leaving 13 bases between the germline ends. The germline V gene encodes CDR1 LGHNA and CDR2 YSLEER. The CDR3 totals 16 residues. The CDR3 DNA reads TGCGCCAGCAGCCAAAGTTCGACAGTCCTGAACACTGAAGCTTTCTTT. Translated: CASSQSSTVLNTEAFF.

The rearrangement uses TRBV2 and TRBJ1-4; TRBD1 is a possible D gene (6 bases). The V end was cut by 8 bases, the J end by 5 bases, with 12 bases between. Germline V gene data show CDR1 as SNHLY and CDR2 as FYNNEI. The CDR3 extends over 13 amino acids. The CDR3 sequence: CASHGQLNEKLFF. DNA of the CDR3: TGTGCCAGCCACGGACAGCTCAATGAAAAACTGTTTTTT.

This clone was detected a few times. J is TRBJ1-2 and V is TRBV7-4, with D perhaps matching TRBD1 (5 bases). This CDR3 is built from 14 residues. The germline gives CDR1 SGHVT, CDR2 SQSDAQ. The V and J ends lost 6 bases and 4 bases respectively, with 15 bases between them. In DNA form, the CDR3 reads TGTGCCAGCAGTCACATCGGGACGGCCTATGGCTACACCTTC. It encodes CASSHIGTAYGYTF. The complete variable domain, with remaining parts taken from reference TRBV7-4 and TRBJ1-2, reads GAGVSQSPRYKVAKRGRDVALRCDSISGHVTLYWYRQTLGQGSEVLTYSQSDAQRDKSGRPSGRFSAERPERSVSTLKIQRTEQGDSAVYLCASSHIGTAYGYTFGSGTRLTVV.

This clone was detected ten times or more. This chain joins TRBV7-9 and TRBJ2-1; D gene ambiguous. The CDR3 spans 14 residues. Per germline, CDR1 SEHNR and CDR2 FQNEAQ (reference sequence). The V and J ends lost 5 bases and 5 bases respectively, with 13 bases between them. Written as DNA, the CDR3 is TGTGCCAGCAGCGACACCGGCCTCCACAATGAGCAGTTCTTC. Protein: CASSDTGLHNEQFF.

This chain joins TRBV6-1 and TRBJ2-7; 9 nucleotides line up with TRBD1. This CDR3 comprises 15 residues. Germline V gene sequence: CDR1 MNHNS, CDR2 SASEGT. V lost 5 bases and J lost 3; bases outside the gene matches: 8. The CDR3 nucleotides read TGTGCCAGCAGTCGATCCCCGGACAGGGGCTACGAGCAGTACTTC. This gives the protein CASSRSPDRGYEQYF.

This chain links TRBV7-2 with TRBJ2-5; perhaps TRBD1 as D (7 bases). The germline V gene encodes CDR1 SGHTA and CDR2 FQGNSA. The CDR3 runs 14 residues. V was pared by 0 bases and J by 3 bases, with 8 bases between. The CDR3 loop is CASSLARGEETQYF. CDR3 nucleotides: TGTGCCAGCAGCTTAGCCAGGGGGGAAGAGACCCAGTACTTC.

This chain uses TRBV4-1 with TRBJ2-1; D possibly corresponds to TRBD1 (6 bases). Trimming pared 4 bases from V and 10 bases from J, leaving 14 bases between. CDR3 length: 13 amino acids. The germline V gene has CDR1 MGHRA and CDR2 YSYEKL. The CDR3 loop reads CASSLERGSEQFF. In DNA form, the CDR3 reads TGCGCCAGCAGCCTCGAAAGGGGGTCCGAGCAGTTCTTC.

This chain joins TRBV6-4 and TRBJ2-3; 10 bases are shared with TRBD2. Per the germline V gene, CDR1 is MRHNA and CDR2 is SNTAGT. V trimming: 0 bases; J trimming: 2 bases; junction bases outside the gene matches: 11. CDR3 length: 19 residues. In nucleotides, the CDR3 is TGTGCCAGCAGTGACTCGACAGGTGCTAGCGGGGGTGACACAGATACGCAGTATTTT. This translates into CASSDSTGASGGDTDTQYF.

The rearrangement joins TRBV11-2 to TRBJ2-5; D not resolved. The V and J ends lost 5 bases and 4 bases respectively, with 5 bases between them. The CDR3 is made up of 11 amino acids. CDR1 SGHAT and CDR2 FQNNGV come from the germline V gene. The CDR3 loop is CASSARETQYF. The CDR3 DNA is TGTGCCAGCAGCGCCAGAGAGACCCAGTACTTC.

The V and J genes are TRBV6-1 and TRBJ2-3, with 8 nucleotides matching TRBD2. The CDR3 is 17 amino acids. Germline V lookup: CDR1 MNHNS, CDR2 SASEGT. Trimming at V came to 0 bases and at J to 2 bases, leaving 7 bases not matched to a gene. CDR3 sequence (DNA): TGTGCCAGCAGTGAAGCCTTAGGACTAGCCATCACAGATACGCAGTATTTT. Protein sequence: CASSEALGLAITDTQYF.

V and J are TRBV5-4 and TRBJ2-1; D gene ambiguous. Germline assignment: CDR1 SGHNT and CDR2 YYREEE (reference sequence). V shed 4 bases and J shed 6 bases, with 8 bases lying between them. CDR3 length equals 12 residues. CDR3: CASSPGLNEQFF. Here the CDR3 DNA reads TGTGCCAGCAGCCCCGGGCTCAATGAGCAGTTCTTC.

V gene TRBV4-1 combines with J gene TRBJ2-1; 9 bases are shared with TRBD1. The CDR3 covers 14 residues. Germline V CDR1 and CDR2: MGHRA, YSYEKL. Trimming cost V 5 bases and J 6 bases; bases outside gene matches: 5. CDR3 residues: CASSWGQGVNEQFF. The CDR3 DNA follows: TGCGCCAGCAGCTGGGGACAGGGTGTCAATGAGCAGTTCTTC.